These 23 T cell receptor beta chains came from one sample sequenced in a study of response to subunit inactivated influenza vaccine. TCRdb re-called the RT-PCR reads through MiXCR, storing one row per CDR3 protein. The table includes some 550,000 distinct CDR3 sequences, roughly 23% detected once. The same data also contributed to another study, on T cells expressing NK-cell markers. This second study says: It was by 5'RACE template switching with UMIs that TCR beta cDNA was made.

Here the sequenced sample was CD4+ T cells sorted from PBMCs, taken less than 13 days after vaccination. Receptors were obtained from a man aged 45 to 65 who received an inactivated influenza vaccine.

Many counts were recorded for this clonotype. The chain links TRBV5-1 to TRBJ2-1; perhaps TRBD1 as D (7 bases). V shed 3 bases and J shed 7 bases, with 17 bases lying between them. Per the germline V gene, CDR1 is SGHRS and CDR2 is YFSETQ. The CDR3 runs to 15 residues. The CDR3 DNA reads TGCGCCAGCAGCTGGGACTCTGGGACAGCGAATGAGCAGTTCTTC. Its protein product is CASSWDSGTANEQFF.

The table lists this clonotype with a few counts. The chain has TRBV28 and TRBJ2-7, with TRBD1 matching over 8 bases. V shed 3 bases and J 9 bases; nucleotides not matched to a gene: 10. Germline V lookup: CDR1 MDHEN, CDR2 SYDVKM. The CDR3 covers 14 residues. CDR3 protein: CASSLGQEIWRQYF. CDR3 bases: TGTGCCAGCAGTTTGGGACAGGAAATTTGGCGGCAGTACTTC.

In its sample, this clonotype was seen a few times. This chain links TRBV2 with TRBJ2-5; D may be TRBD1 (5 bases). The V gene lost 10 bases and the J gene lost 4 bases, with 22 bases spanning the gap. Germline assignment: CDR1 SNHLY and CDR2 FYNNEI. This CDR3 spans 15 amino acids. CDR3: CATSGTPGKGETQYF. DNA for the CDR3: TGTGCCACCTCCGGTACCCCAGGGAAAGGAGAGACCCAGTACTTC.

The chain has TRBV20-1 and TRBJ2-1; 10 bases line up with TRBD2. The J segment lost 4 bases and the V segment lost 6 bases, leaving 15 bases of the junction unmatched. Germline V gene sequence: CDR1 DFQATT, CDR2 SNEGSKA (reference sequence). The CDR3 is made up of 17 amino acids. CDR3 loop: CSATSGLAGVRYNEQFF. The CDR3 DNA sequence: TGCAGTGCCACATCTGGGCTAGCGGGAGTTAGGTACAATGAGCAGTTCTTC.

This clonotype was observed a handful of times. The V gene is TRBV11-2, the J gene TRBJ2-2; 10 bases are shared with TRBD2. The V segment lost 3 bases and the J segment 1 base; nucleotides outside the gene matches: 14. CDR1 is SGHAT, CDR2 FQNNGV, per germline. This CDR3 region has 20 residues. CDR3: CASSFGGGTWTSGNTGELFF. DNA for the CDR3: TGTGCCAGCAGCTTTGGGGGGGGAACCTGGACTAGCGGGAACACCGGGGAGCTGTTTTTT.

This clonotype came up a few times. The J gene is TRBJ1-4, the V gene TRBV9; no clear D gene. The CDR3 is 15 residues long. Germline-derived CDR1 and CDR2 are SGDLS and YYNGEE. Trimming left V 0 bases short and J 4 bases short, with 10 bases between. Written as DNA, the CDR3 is TGTGCCAGCAGCGTAGGGGGATCCGGTAATGAAAAACTGTTTTTT. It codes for CASSVGGSGNEKLFF.

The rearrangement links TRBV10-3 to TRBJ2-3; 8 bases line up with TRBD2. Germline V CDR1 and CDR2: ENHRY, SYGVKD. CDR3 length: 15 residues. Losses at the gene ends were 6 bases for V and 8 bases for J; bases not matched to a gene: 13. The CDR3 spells CAIRATSGLRGTQYF. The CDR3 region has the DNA TGTGCCATCAGGGCTACTAGCGGCTTAAGGGGTACGCAGTATTTT.

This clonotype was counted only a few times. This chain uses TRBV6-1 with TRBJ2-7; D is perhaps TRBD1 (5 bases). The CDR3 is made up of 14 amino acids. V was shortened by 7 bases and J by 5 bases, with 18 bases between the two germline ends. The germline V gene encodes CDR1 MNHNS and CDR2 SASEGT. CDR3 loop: CASTLRQGSDEQYF. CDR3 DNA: TGTGCCAGCACTCTGCGGCAGGGATCTGACGAGCAGTACTTC.

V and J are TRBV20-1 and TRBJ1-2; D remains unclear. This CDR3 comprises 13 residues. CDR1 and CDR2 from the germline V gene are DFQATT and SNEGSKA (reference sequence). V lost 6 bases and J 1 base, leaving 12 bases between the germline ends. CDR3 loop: CSARQADNYGYTF. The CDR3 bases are TGCAGTGCCAGGCAGGCAGATAACTATGGCTACACCTTC.

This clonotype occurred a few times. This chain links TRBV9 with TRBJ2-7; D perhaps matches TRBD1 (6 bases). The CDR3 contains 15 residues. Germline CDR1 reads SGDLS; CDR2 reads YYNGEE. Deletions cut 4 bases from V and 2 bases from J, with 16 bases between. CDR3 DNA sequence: TGTGCCAGCAGCCCATCTCCACAGGGACCCTACGAGCAGTACTTC. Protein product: CASSPSPQGPYEQYF.

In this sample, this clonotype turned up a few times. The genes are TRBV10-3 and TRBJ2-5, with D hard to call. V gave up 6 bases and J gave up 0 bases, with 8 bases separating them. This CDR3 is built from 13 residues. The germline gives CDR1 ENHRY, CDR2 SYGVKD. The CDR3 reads CAISLRDQETQYF. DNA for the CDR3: TGTGCCATCAGCCTACGGGACCAAGAGACCCAGTACTTC.

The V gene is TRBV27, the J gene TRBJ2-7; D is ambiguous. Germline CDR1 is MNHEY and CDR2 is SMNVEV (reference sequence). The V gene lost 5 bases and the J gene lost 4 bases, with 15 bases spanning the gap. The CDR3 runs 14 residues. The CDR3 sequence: CASSPVSREYEQYF. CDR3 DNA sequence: TGTGCCAGCAGTCCGGTATCGAGAGAGTACGAGCAGTACTTC.

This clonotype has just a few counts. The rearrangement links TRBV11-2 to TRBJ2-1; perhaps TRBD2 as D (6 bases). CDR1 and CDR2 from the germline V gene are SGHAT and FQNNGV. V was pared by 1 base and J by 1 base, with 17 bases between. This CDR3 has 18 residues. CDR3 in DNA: TGTGCCAGCAGCTTAGTTAGCGGCACGGGAAGTTCCTACAATGAGCAGTTCTTC. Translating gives CASSLVSGTGSSYNEQFF.

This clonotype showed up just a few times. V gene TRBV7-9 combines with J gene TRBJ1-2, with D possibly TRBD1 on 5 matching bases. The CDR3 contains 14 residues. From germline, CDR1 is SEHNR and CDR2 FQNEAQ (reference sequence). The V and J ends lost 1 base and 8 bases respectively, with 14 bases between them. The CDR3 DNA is TGTGCCAGCAGCTTAGAACAGGCCGCCTGGGGCTACACCTTC. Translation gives CASSLEQAAWGYTF.

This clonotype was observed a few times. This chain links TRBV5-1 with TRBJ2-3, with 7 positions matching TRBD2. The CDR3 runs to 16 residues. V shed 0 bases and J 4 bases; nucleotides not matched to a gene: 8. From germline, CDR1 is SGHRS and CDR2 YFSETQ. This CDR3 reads CASSLAPSGFSDTQYF. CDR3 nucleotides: TGCGCCAGCAGCTTGGCCCCTAGCGGATTTTCAGATACGCAGTATTTT. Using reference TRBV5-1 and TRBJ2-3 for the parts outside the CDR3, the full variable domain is KAGVTQTPRYLIKTRGQQVTLSCSPISGHRSVSWYQQTPGQGLQFLFEYFSETQRNKGNFPGRFSGRQFSNSRSEMNVSTLELGDSALYLCASSLAPSGFSDTQYFGPGTRLTVL.

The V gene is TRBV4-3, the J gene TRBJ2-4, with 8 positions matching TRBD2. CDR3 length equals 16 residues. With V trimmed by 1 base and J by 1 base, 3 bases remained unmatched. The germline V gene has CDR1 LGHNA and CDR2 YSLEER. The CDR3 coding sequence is TGCGCCAGCAGCCAAGTGGGCGGGGGGGCCAAAAACATTCAGTACTTC. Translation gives CASSQVGGGAKNIQYF.

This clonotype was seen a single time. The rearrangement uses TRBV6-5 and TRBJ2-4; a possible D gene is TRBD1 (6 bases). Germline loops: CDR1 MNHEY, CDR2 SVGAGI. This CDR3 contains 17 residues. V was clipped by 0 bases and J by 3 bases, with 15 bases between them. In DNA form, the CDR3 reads TGTGCCAGCAGTTACTCGAGTGGGGGCTTTGGCAAAAACATTCAGTACTTC. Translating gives CASSYSSGGFGKNIQYF.

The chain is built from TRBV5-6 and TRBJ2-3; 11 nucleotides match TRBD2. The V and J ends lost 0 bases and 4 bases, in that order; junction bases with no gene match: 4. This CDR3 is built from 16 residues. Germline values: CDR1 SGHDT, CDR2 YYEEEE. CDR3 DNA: TGTGCCAGCAGCTTGGTGGGACTAGCGGCCCCAGATACGCAGTATTTT. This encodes CASSLVGLAAPDTQYF.

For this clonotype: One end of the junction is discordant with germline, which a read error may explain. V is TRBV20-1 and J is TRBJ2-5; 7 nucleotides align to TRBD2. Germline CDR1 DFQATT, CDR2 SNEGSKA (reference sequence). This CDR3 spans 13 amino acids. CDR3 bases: TGCAGTGCCGAAATCACTAGCGAAAAGACCCAGTACTTT. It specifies CSAEITSEKTQYF.

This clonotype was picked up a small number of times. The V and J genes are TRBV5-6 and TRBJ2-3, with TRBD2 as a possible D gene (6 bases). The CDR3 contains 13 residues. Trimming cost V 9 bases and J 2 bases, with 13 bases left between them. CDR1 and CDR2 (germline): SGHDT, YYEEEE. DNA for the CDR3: TGTGCCACCATGGAGCGGGCCACAGATACGCAGTATTTT. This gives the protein CATMERATDTQYF.

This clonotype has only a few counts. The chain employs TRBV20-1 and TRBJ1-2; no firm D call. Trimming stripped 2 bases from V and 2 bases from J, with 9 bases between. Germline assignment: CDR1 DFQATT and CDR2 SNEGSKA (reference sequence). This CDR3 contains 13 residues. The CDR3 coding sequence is TGCAGTGCTAGAAGCAGGCCAAACTATGGCTACACCTTC. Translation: CSARSRPNYGYTF.

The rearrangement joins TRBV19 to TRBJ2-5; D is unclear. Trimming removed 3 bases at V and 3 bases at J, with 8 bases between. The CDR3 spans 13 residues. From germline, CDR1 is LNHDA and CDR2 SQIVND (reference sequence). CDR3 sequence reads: CASSMRYEETQYF. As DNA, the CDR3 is TGTGCCAGTAGTATGAGATACGAAGAGACCCAGTACTTC.

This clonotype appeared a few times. The CDR3 region has the DNA TGCGCCAGCAGCTCCCCGGTGGCGGGAGGGCCGGGAAATGAGCAGTTCTTC. The encoded protein is CASSSPVAGGPGNEQFF. The V and J genes are TRBV5-1 and TRBJ2-1, with 9 bases identical to TRBD2. The V and J ends lost 3 bases and 7 bases, in that order; junction bases with no gene match: 14. This CDR3 is built from 17 residues. CDR1 is SGHRS, CDR2 YFSETQ, per germline. The whole variable domain, filled in from reference TRBV5-1 and TRBJ2-1, reads KAGVTQTPRYLIKTRGQQVTLSCSPISGHRSVSWYQQTPGQGLQFLFEYFSETQRNKGNFPGRFSGRQFSNSRSEMNVSTLELGDSALYLCASSSPVAGGPGNEQFFGPGTRLTVL.